What follows are 3 T cell receptor beta chains derived from one specimen sequenced in a study of blood T cells in healthy people across ages. A second PCR, run for about 7 to 11 cycles, used a sample-barcoded 5' primer plus a J-beta primer mix. MiXCR, applied by TCRdb to the 5' RACE reads, yields one record per CDR3 protein. The repertoire holds 650,000 to 800,000 distinct CDR3 sequences, about 50% seen once, with about 13% in the top ten. The specimen sequenced was blood. These receptor sequences come from a woman older than 75 in good health.

CDR3: CASSIGTGGPDTQYF. CDR3 in DNA: TGCGCCAGCAGCATCGGGACAGGGGGCCCGGATACGCAGTATTTT. The genes are TRBV5-1 and TRBJ2-3; TRBD1 aligns across 12 bases. The germline CDR1 and CDR2 sequences are SGHRS and YFSETQ. The junction had 6 bases not matched to a gene; V was cut back by 4 bases and J by 6 bases. The CDR3 is 15 amino acids.

The rearrangement joins TRBV29-1 to TRBJ2-5; D perhaps matches TRBD2 (5 bases). The J call may be in error: the DNA end matches TRBJ2-7 better. CDR3 length: 14 residues. Germline values: CDR1 SQVTM, CDR2 ANQGSEA. The chain's CDR3 is CSVEDRGEGYEQYF. The CDR3 nucleotides read TGCAGCGTTGAAGATCGAGGTGAGGGCTACGAGCAGTACTTC.

Regarding this clonotype: One base away lies a much larger clone, so this may be a sequencing read error. This rearrangement joins TRBV3-1 to TRBJ2-7; TRBD1 aligns across 8 bases. The CDR3 contains 12 residues. Per the germline V gene, CDR1 is LGHDT and CDR2 is YNNKEL (reference sequence). For the CDR3, the DNA is TGTGCCCGCAGCCAAGGACAGGGACCCCAGTACTTC. Amino acids: CARSQGQGPQYF.